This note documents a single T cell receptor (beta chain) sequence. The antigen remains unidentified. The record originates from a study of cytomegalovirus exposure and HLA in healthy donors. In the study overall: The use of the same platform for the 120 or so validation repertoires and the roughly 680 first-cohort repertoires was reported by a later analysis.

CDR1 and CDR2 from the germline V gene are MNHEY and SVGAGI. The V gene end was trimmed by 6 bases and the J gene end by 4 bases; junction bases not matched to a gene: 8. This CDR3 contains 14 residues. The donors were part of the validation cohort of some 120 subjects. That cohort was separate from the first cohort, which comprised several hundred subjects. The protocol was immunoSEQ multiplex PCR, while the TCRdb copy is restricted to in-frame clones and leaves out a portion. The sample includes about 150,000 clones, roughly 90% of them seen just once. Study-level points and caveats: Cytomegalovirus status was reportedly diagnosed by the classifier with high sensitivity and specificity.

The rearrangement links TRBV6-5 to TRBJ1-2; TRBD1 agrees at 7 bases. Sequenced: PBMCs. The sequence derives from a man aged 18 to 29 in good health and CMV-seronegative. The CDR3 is CASSTTGLGYGYTF. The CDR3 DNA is TGTGCCAGCAGCACGACAGGGCTAGGCTATGGCTACACCTTC.